The source of this T cell receptor beta chain is a study of cytotoxic CD8 clonotypes in ibrutinib-treated CLL. For the study at large: Investigators collected response samples after a median approximately eleven months of treatment, range 6 to 36. The sample average was approximately 280,000 productive templates and roughly 90,000 productive rearrangements.

The source of roughly 1.9 micrograms of genomic DNA for TCR beta libraries was cryopreserved PBMCs. Profiled with immunoSEQ multiplex PCR; TCRdb holds only in-frame clones, not every one. The table shows around 77,000 clones, with around 81% occurring only once. The CDR3 length is 12 residues. Germline values: CDR1 SNHLY, CDR2 FYNNEI. The V and J ends lost 10 bases and 0 bases respectively, with 10 bases between them. The input for sequencing was PBMCs, taken at disease progression, from a patient treated with ibrutinib. The receptor was derived from a human donor with chronic lymphocytic leukemia. J is TRBJ2-7 and V is TRBV2, with D uncertain. CDR3 sequence: CATQSGSYEQYF. CDR3 coding DNA: TGTGCCACCCAGAGTGGCTCCTACGAGCAGTACTTC.